This T cell receptor beta chain was captured in a study of T cells in Graves' hyperthyroidism and ophthalmopathy. For the study at large: Sampling of peripheral blood happened at initial diagnosis, prior to any treatment.

The CDR3 runs to 17 residues. The ends lost 5 bases at V and 3 bases at J; junction bases unmatched: 15. CDR1 is MDHEN, CDR2 SYDVKM, per germline. Findings and caveats of the study: The majority of expanded thyroid clonotypes above 0.001 also appeared in blood.

RNA transcripts yielded amplified TCR beta CDR3 regions. The HTBI primer set drove a first-round RT-PCR of the TCR CDR3. In TCRdb, the multiplex PCR reads were re-called with MiXCR into one record per CDR3 protein. The data show around 290,000 distinct CDR3 sequences, approximately 15% seen once. This clonotype was detected ten times or more. The antigen remains undetermined. Diagnosing involved the use of clinical symptoms, serum thyroxine and TRAb, thyroid ultrasound and orbital computed tomography. The clonotype was recovered from a woman aged 55 to 70 with Graves' ophthalmopathy. Sequencing input: blood. The rearrangement uses TRBV28 and TRBJ2-5, with TRBD2 matching 7 bases. CDR3 loop: CASSLGEGRSIEETQYF. CDR3 nucleotides: TGTGCCAGCAGTCTAGGGGAGGGGAGGAGTATAGAAGAGACCCAGTACTTC.